Below are 2 T cell receptor beta chains sequenced from a single sample in a study of blood T cell repertoires in COVID-19. The table came from immunoSEQ multiplex PCR; TCRdb's copy has only in-frame clones and leaves some out. The sample holds 450,000 or so clones; roughly 90% are singletons and the top ten take 0.8% to 1%. What was sequenced was peripheral blood. Every receptor here comes from a man in his late teens or twenties with COVID-19, enrolled during active disease.

The genes are TRBV9 and TRBJ2-3; D gene ambiguous. Trimming took 0 bases from V and 2 from J, leaving 10 bases between them. This CDR3 spans 15 amino acids. Germline-derived CDR1 and CDR2 are SGDLS and YYNGEE. Here the CDR3 reads CASSVGGWYTDTQYF. The CDR3 DNA is TGTGCCAGCAGCGTAGGTGGCTGGTACACAGATACGCAGTATTTT. The whole variable domain, filled in from reference TRBV9 and TRBJ2-3, reads DSGVTQTPKHLITATGQRVTLRCSPRSGDLSVYWYQQSLDQGLQFLIQYYNGEERAKGNILERFSAQQFPDLHSELNLSSLELGDSALYFCASSVGGWYTDTQYFGPGTRLTVL.

The chain links TRBV24-1 to TRBJ2-2, with no clear D. This CDR3 contains 13 residues. V shed 7 bases and J shed 5 bases, with 10 bases lying between them. In germline, CDR1 is KGHDR, CDR2 SFDVKD. As DNA, the CDR3 is TGTGCCACCAGGGCAGGCCGAACCGGGGAGCTGTTTTTT. It is translated as CATRAGRTGELFF.